This entry lists 9 T cell receptor beta chains sequenced from one sample in a study of T-cell reconstitution after alpha-beta-depleted transplantation in children (TCRdb year 2016). The protocol used for the library was PCR. For sequencing, an Illumina HiSeq 2500 was employed. TCR library preparation used molecular barcoding, with unique molecular identifiers applied to normalize quantification of the TCRbeta repertoire. In TCRdb, the public reads were trimmed at Q25 with fastp and aligned with MiXCR, with productive beta chains retained. Here each entry gathers all rows of one CDR3 protein and keeps the most common genes and DNA. Across this sample there are 250,000 to 350,000 distinct CDR3 sequences, with 9.9% seen only once. The ten biggest clones cover 9.5% to 13% of the sample. The specimen was PBMCs from the stem cell graft donor, collected from the stem cell graft. The receptors here all came from a human donor who donated a stem cell graft to a child with SCID.

This clonotype was picked up many times. J is TRBJ2-2 and V is TRBV5-1; 9 nucleotides line up with TRBD1. Per the germline V gene, CDR1 is SGHRS and CDR2 is YFSETQ. The CDR3 length is 16 residues. V shed 0 bases and J 5 bases; nucleotides not matched to a gene: 5. CDR3 coding DNA: TGCGCCAGCAGCTTGGCCGGGGGGACAGGGACCGGGGAGCTGTTTTTT. It specifies CASSLAGGTGTGELFF.

The rearrangement links TRBV5-6 to TRBJ2-5; D not certain. Trimming shortened V by 7 bases and J by 5 bases, and 12 bases separated the two germline ends. CDR3 length: 12 amino acids. CDR1 is SGHDT, CDR2 YYEEEE, per germline. The CDR3 bases are TGTGCCAGCTGCCTCGGGTTGGAGACCCAGTACTTC. Translating it yields CASCLGLETQYF.

This clonotype has more than one count but fewer than ten. The chain uses TRBV5-5 and TRBJ2-7; TRBD1 might be the D (5 bases). Germline V gene lookup returns CDR1 SGHKS and CDR2 YYEKEE (reference sequence). Trimming stripped 4 bases from V and 3 bases from J, with 11 bases between. The CDR3 spans 13 residues. The CDR3 is CASSEVGVYEQYF. CDR3 coding DNA: TGTGCCAGCAGCGAAGTAGGGGTCTACGAGCAGTACTTC.

This clonotype occurred a few times. The V and J genes are TRBV10-3 and TRBJ1-2, with TRBD1 as a possible D gene (6 bases). From germline, CDR1 is ENHRY and CDR2 SYGVKD. The CDR3 spans 11 residues. Trimming cost V 6 bases and J 8 bases, with 10 bases left between them. CDR3 sequence: CAISSGEGYTF. CDR3 bases: TGTGCCATCAGCTCAGGGGAGGGCTACACCTTC.

The V and J genes are TRBV10-3 and TRBJ2-2; D is unresolved. V gave up 10 bases and J gave up 4 bases, with 10 bases separating them. Germline assignment: CDR1 ENHRY and CDR2 SYGVKD. The CDR3 is made up of 12 amino acids. DNA of the CDR3: TGTGCCAGTGGACCAATCACCGGGGAGCTGTTTTTT. Translation gives CASGPITGELFF.

This clonotype has more than one count but fewer than ten. The chain's CDR3 is CASSFSGPKETQYF. The DNA for the CDR3 is TGTGCCAGCAGTTTCTCAGGACCGAAAGAGACCCAGTACTTC. J is TRBJ2-5 and V is TRBV12-3 or TRBV12-4, with unresolved D. V lost 3 bases, J lost 3 bases, and 11 bases lay in between. The CDR3 has 14 residues.

The chain joins TRBV5-1 to TRBJ2-2; D is unresolved. Germline-derived CDR1 and CDR2 are SGHRS and YFSETQ. V lost 6 bases, J lost 7 bases, and 10 bases lay in between. The CDR3 runs to 12 residues. CDR3: CASIAPGGELFF. As DNA, the CDR3 is TGCGCCAGCATCGCCCCCGGCGGGGAGCTGTTTTTT.

The chain links TRBV2 to TRBJ1-5, with 9 bases lining up with TRBD1. The CDR3 contains 13 residues. Germline CDR1 and CDR2: SNHLY and FYNNEI. The ends lost 8 bases at V and 6 bases at J; junction bases unmatched: 5. CDR3 DNA: TGTGCCAGCCGGGACAGGGACGGTCAGCCCCAGCATTTT. Residues: CASRDRDGQPQHF. The variable domain in full, completed from reference TRBV2 and TRBJ1-5, reads EPEVTQTPSHQVTQMGQEVILRCVPISNHLYFYWYRQILGQKVEFLVSFYNNEISEKSEIFDDQFSVERPDGSNFTLKIRSTKLEDSAMYFCASRDRDGQPQHFGDGTRLSIL.

The J gene is TRBJ2-3, the V gene TRBV24-1; 9 bases map to TRBD2. This CDR3 is 13 amino acids long. Looked up from germline, CDR1 is KGHDR and CDR2 is SFDVKD. CDR3 residues: CAVSAGGADTQYF. The CDR3 nucleotides are TGTGCGGTGTCTGCGGGGGGGGCAGATACGCAGTATTTT.